The rows below give T cell receptor beta chains drawn from one sample of a study of regulatory T cells in long-lasting Graves disease. TCRdb ran MiXCR on the multiplex PCR reads and lists one entry per CDR3 protein. The table records about 520,000 distinct CDR3 sequences, 9.5% to 15% of them present only once. This same sample was also taken into another study, of T cells in Graves' hyperthyroidism and ophthalmopathy.

Sequenced here: peripheral blood mononuclear cells (PBMCs), sampled at new diagnosis, from a patient treated with antithyroid drugs. The receptors come from a woman aged 30 to 39 with Graves disease. Each CDR3 is given with its conserved first and last residue. The order of the fields is J gene, clone size, V gene, D gene, CDR3 protein, CDR3 DNA. A D gene is named only where the DNA matches it firmly. Size is stated for part of the rows, as once, few or many counts, or as a class when the clone is expanded.

TRBJ2-7	many	TRBV28	TRBD1	CASSLGQGSSYEQYF	TGTGCCAGCAGCCTGGGACAGGGAAGCTCCTACGAGCAGTACTTC
TRBJ2-1	many	TRBV7-9	TRBD2	CASSPTGTSFLGNNEQFF	TGTGCCAGCAGCCCGACCGGGACTAGCTTCTTGGGTAACAATGAGCAGTTCTTC
TRBJ2-6	.	TRBV10-3	.	CAISDSLAGANVLTF	TGTGCCATCAGTGATTCGCTGGCTGGGGCCAACGTCCTGACTTTC
TRBJ1-3	many	TRBV2	.	CASSYGLNSGNTIYF	TGTGCCAGCAGTTATGGACTGAACTCTGGAAACACCATATATTTT
TRBJ1-2	many	TRBV2	TRBD1	CASRMGQGSYGYTF	TGTGCCAGCAGGATGGGACAGGGGAGCTATGGCTACACCTTC
TRBJ2-7	many	TRBV30	.	CAWSALREKGEQYF	TGTGCCTGGAGTGCGTTGAGGGAGAAGGGCGAGCAGTACTTC
TRBJ1-1	many	TRBV6-1	.	CASSERDGYEAFF	TGTGCCAGCAGTGAGAGGGACGGCTATGAAGCTTTCTTT
TRBJ1-2	many	TRBV2	.	CASSDRARGYTF	TGTGCCAGCAGTGACAGGGCGCGAGGCTACACCTTC
TRBJ2-7	many	TRBV20-1	.	CSARVTSYEQYF	TGCAGTGCTAGGGTGACTAGTTACGAGCAGTACTTC
TRBJ1-2	.	TRBV6-2/TRBV6-3	TRBD1	CASFGQGAVVYGYTF	TGTGCCAGCTTTGGACAGGGGGCCGTTGTCTATGGCTACACCTTC
TRBJ2-2	.	TRBV19	.	CASSTNLGGTNTGELFF	TGTGCCAGTAGTACAAACCTTGGCGGGACCAACACCGGGGAGCTGTTTTTT
TRBJ2-1	few	TRBV25-1	.	CASSEDLTYNEQFF	TGTGCCAGCAGTGAAGACCTCACTTACAATGAGCAGTTCTTC
TRBJ2-4	few	TRBV12-3/TRBV12-4	.	CASTQGNIQYF	TGTGCCAGCACGCAGGGAAACATTCAGTACTTC
TRBJ1-1	.	TRBV20-1	TRBD1	CSASNRGLGTEAFF	TGCAGTGCTAGTAACAGGGGGTTGGGTACTGAAGCTTTCTTT
TRBJ2-2	.	TRBV3-1	.	CASSPTLNTGELFF	TGTGCCAGCAGCCCGACCCTGAACACCGGGGAGCTGTTTTTT
TRBJ1-2	many	TRBV2	.	CASRPGRSMGYTF	TGTGCCAGCAGACCGGGACGGTCTATGGGCTACACCTTC
TRBJ2-1	.	TRBV24-1	.	CATSDLGGRNEQFF	TGTGCCACCAGTGATTTGGGCGGAAGAAATGAGCAGTTCTTC
TRBJ2-7	.	TRBV6-1	TRBD2	CASRGERFGTSGTYEQYF	TGTGCCAGCAGGGGGGAGCGGTTCGGGACTAGCGGTACCTACGAGCAGTACTTC
TRBJ1-1	many	TRBV2	.	CASSEVRAGGTEAFF	TGTGCCAGCAGTGAAGTACGGGCAGGCGGGACTGAAGCTTTCTTT
TRBJ2-7	few	TRBV19	.	CASTVDGTFRDEQYF	TGTGCCAGTACTGTGGACGGGACCTTTAGGGACGAGCAGTACTTC
TRBJ1-5	few	TRBV12-3/TRBV12-4	.	CASTPVGGGKVSPQHF	TGTGCCAGCACCCCGGTTGGAGGGGGGAAGGTCAGCCCCCAGCATTTT
TRBJ2-2	.	TRBV6-1	.	CASSWEGARTGELFF	TGTGCCAGCAGCTGGGAGGGGGCGAGGACCGGGGAGCTGTTTTTT
TRBJ1-2	.	TRBV12-3/TRBV12-4	TRBD1	CASSAGTGVTYGYTF	TGTGCCAGCAGCGCCGGGACAGGGGTCACCTATGGCTACACCTTC
TRBJ2-7	many	TRBV9	TRBD2	CASSVVGEGGEQYF	TGTGCCAGCAGCGTAGTTGGGGAGGGAGGCGAGCAGTACTTC
TRBJ2-1	many	TRBV28	.	CASSLYGSSYNEQFF	TGTGCCAGCAGTTTGTACGGGAGCTCCTACAATGAGCAGTTCTTC
TRBJ2-4	.	TRBV20-1	.	CRASLSRGKGIQYF	TGTAGGGCTAGCCTTTCTAGGGGCAAGGGCATTCAGTACTTC